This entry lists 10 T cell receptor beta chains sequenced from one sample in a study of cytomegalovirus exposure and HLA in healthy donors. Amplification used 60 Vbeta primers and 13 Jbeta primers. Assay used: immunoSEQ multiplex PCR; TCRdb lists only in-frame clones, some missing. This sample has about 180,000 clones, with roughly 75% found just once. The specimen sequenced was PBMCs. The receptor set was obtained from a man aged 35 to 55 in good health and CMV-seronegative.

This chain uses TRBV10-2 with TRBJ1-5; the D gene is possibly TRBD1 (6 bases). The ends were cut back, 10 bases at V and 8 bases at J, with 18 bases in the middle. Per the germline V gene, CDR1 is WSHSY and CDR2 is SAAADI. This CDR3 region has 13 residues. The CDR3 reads CATTVRGKEPQHF. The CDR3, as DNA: TGCGCCACCACTGTGAGGGGGAAGGAGCCCCAGCATTTT.

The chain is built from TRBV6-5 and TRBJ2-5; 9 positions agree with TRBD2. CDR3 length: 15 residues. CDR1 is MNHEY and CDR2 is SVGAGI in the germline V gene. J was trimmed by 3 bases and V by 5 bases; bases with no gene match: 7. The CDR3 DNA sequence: TGTGCCAGCAGTGGTGGACTAGCGACCAAAGAGACCCAGTACTTC. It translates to CASSGGLATKETQYF.

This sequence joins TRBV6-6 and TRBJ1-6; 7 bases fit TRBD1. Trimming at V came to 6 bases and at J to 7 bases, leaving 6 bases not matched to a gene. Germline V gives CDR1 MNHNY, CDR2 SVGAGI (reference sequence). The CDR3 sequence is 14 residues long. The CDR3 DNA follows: TGTGCCAGCAGCCTCGGACAGGTGAATTCACCCCTCCACTTT. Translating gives CASSLGQVNSPLHF.

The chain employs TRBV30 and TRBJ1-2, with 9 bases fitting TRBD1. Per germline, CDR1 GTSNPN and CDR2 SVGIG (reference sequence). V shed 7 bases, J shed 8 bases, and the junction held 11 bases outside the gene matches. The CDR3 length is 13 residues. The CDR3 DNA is TGTGCCTTTATTGACAGGGGGACTGGAGGCTACACCTTC. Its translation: CAFIDRGTGGYTF. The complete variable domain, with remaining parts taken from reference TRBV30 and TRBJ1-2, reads SQTIHQWPATLVQPVGSPLSLECTVEGTSNPNLYWYRQAAGRGLQLLFYSVGIGQISSEVPQNLSASRPQDRQFILSSKKLLLSDSGFYLCAFIDRGTGGYTFGSGTRLTVV.

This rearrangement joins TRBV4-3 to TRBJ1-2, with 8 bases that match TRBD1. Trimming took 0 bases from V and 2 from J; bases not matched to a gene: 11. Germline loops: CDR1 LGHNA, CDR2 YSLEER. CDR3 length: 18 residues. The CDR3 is CASSQDVTGVGFNYGYTF. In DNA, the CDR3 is TGCGCCAGCAGCCAAGACGTGACAGGGGTCGGATTCAACTATGGCTACACCTTC.

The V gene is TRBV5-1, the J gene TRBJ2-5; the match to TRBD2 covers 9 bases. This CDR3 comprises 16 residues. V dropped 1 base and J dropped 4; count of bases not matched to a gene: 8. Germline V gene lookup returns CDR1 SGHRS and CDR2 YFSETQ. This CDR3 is CASSLSVAGEGETQYF. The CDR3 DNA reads TGCGCCAGCAGCTTGTCGGTAGCGGGAGAGGGAGAGACCCAGTACTTC.

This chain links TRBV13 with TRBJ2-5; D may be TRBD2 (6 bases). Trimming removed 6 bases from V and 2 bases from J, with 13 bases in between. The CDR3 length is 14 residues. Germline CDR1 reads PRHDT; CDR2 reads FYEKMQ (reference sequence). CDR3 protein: CASRVRRGQETQYF. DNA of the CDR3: TGTGCCAGCAGGGTCCGGAGGGGACAAGAGACCCAGTACTTC.

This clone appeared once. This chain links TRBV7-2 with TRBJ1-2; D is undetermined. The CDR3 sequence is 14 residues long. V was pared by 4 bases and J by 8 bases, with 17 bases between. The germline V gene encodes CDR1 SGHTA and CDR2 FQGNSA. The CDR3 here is CASSWVEARRGYTF. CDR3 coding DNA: TGTGCCAGCAGCTGGGTCGAGGCCCGGAGGGGCTACACCTTC.

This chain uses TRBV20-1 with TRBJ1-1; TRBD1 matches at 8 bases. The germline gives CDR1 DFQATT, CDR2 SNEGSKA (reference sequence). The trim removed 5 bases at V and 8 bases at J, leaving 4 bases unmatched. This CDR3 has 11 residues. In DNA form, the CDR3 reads TGCAGTGCTCCCGGACAGGGCGAAGCTTTCTTT. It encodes CSAPGQGEAFF.

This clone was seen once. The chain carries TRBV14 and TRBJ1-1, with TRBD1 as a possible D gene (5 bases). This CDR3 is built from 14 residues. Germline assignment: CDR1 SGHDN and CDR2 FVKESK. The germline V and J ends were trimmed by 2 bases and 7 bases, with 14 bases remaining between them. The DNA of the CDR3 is TGTGCCAGCAGCCAACGGGACTGGAGTCGTGAAGCTTTCTTT. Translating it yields CASSQRDWSREAFF.